The 20 T cell receptor beta chains given below trace back to one sample, sequenced in a study of Ad26.COV2.S vaccination and SARS-CoV-2 variants. Libraries were prepared by immunoSEQ multiplex PCR; TCRdb keeps only in-frame clonotypes and omits some of them. The table records around 450,000 clones, around 87% of them present only once. Treatment specified: over 15 received Ad26.COV2.S at low or high dose, single or two shots; 5 received placebo; per-sample allocation not given. All samples were drawn on day 63, counting from the first vaccine or placebo injection. Source: peripheral blood, taken in a trial of Ad26.COV2.S vaccine versus placebo. The receptors were gathered from a person aged 18 to 59 who received the Ad26.COV2.S COVID-19 vaccine or a placebo.

The V call is TRBV19, the J call TRBJ2-3; D gene uncertain. Looked up from germline, CDR1 is LNHDA and CDR2 is SQIVND (reference sequence). The length of the CDR3 is 13 residues. V lost 3 bases and J lost 2, with 6 bases in between. As DNA, the CDR3 is TGTGCCAGTAGTATGCAGAACACAGATACGCAGTATTTT. This gives the protein CASSMQNTDTQYF.

The chain employs TRBV9 and TRBJ1-1; D possibly corresponds to TRBD1 (5 bases). With 4 bases removed from V and 7 bases from J, the gap between germline ends came to 26 bases. Germline assignment: CDR1 SGDLS and CDR2 YYNGEE. The CDR3 is made up of 17 amino acids. The CDR3 sequence is CASSSHPAGDRGFEAFF. CDR3 bases: TGTGCCAGCAGCTCACACCCTGCGGGGGACCGAGGGTTTGAAGCTTTCTTT.

The chain combines TRBV3-1 (or the pseudogene TRBV3-2) with TRBJ1-2; possible D gene TRBD1, 6 bases. The CDR3 extends over 15 amino acids. Germline assignment: CDR1 LGHDT and CDR2 YNNKEL (reference sequence). With 2 bases removed from V and 7 bases from J, the gap between germline ends came to 17 bases. The CDR3 coding sequence is TGTGCCAGCAGCCAACAGACAGGAAGCCCATCTGGCTACACCTTC. Its protein product is CASSQQTGSPSGYTF.

The chain has TRBV5-1 and TRBJ2-3; tentative D call: TRBD2 (5 bases). V lost 3 bases, J lost 1 base, and 12 bases lay in between. The CDR3 length is 15 residues. Germline CDR1 SGHRS, CDR2 YFSETQ. CDR3 region: CASSYGRGGTDTQYF. CDR3 DNA sequence: TGCGCCAGCAGCTACGGACGGGGAGGCACAGATACGCAGTATTTT. The whole variable domain, filled in from reference TRBV5-1 and TRBJ2-3, reads KAGVTQTPRYLIKTRGQQVTLSCSPISGHRSVSWYQQTPGQGLQFLFEYFSETQRNKGNFPGRFSGRQFSNSRSEMNVSTLELGDSALYLCASSYGRGGTDTQYFGPGTRLTVL.

V and J are TRBV7-8 and TRBJ2-3; D gene uncertain. Looked up from germline, CDR1 is SGHVS and CDR2 is FQNEAQ. CDR3 size: 16 residues. Trimming removed 5 bases at V and 0 bases at J, with 15 bases between. CDR3 amino acids: CASSRAFPSSTDTQYF. For the CDR3, the DNA is TGTGCCAGCAGCCGTGCGTTTCCCTCTAGCACAGATACGCAGTATTTT.

CDR3 in DNA: TGTGCCAGCAGCTCGACAGGGCTGAATGAGCAGTTCTTC. It encodes CASSSTGLNEQFF. This chain joins TRBV7-2 and TRBJ2-1; 7 bases fit TRBD1. V lost 4 bases to trimming and J lost 7 bases; unmatched junction nucleotides: 4. The CDR3 length is 13 residues. Germline V gene data show CDR1 as SGHTA and CDR2 as FQGNSA.

This clone was seen once. This rearrangement joins TRBV19 to TRBJ1-1; maybe TRBD1 (5 bases). The CDR3 length is 13 residues. Germline-derived CDR1 and CDR2 are LNHDA and SQIVND (reference sequence). Between the trimmed V and J ends, which lost 4 bases and 1 base, there was a span of 7 bases. This chain's CDR3 is CASSSGGNTEAFF. CDR3 bases: TGTGCCAGTAGTAGTGGGGGGAACACTGAAGCTTTCTTT. The variable domain in full, completed from reference TRBV19 and TRBJ1-1, reads DGGITQSPKYLFRKEGQNVTLSCEQNLNHDAMYWYRQDPGQGLRLIYYSQIVNDFQKGDIAEGYSVSREKKESFPLTVTSAQKNPTAFYLCASSSGGNTEAFFGQGTRLTVV.

The chain uses TRBV27 and TRBJ1-1; TRBD1 matches at 11 bases. The V segment lost 4 bases and the J segment 6 bases; nucleotides outside the gene matches: 7. Germline V lookup: CDR1 MNHEY, CDR2 SMNVEV (reference sequence). CDR3 length: 15 residues. The CDR3 sequence: CASSSLGQGASEAFF. The CDR3 DNA sequence: TGTGCCAGCAGTTCCCTCGGACAGGGGGCCTCTGAAGCTTTCTTT.

V usage is TRBV9 and J usage is TRBJ2-2; D is unresolved. CDR1 and CDR2 from the germline V gene are SGDLS and YYNGEE. Trimming removed 3 bases at V and 7 bases at J, with 7 bases between. This CDR3 has 12 residues. The chain's CDR3 is CASSETRGELFF. CDR3 bases: TGTGCCAGCAGCGAGACGCGCGGGGAGCTGTTTTTT.

The rearrangement uses TRBV5-4 and TRBJ2-5; tentative D call: TRBD1 (6 bases). The germline V and J ends were trimmed by 5 bases and 5 bases, with 16 bases remaining between them. Germline V lookup: CDR1 SGHNT, CDR2 YYREEE (reference sequence). The CDR3 has 14 amino acids. The CDR3 loop reads CASSLRGPRETQYF. The CDR3 coding sequence is TGTGCCAGCAGTCTCAGGGGACCCCGGGAGACCCAGTACTTC. Together with reference TRBV5-4 and TRBJ2-5, the CDR3 gives the full variable domain: ETGVTQSPTHLIKTRGQQVTLRCSSQSGHNTVSWYQQALGQGPQFIFQYYREEENGRGNFPPRFSGLQFPNYSSELNVNALELDDSALYLCASSLRGPRETQYFGPGTRLLVL.

This sequence joins TRBV4-3 and TRBJ1-4; 11 bases map to TRBD1. V shed 4 bases, J shed 3 bases, and the junction held 7 bases outside the gene matches. Germline CDR1 is LGHNA and CDR2 is YSLEER. This CDR3 region has 17 residues. In DNA form, the CDR3 reads TGCGCCAGCAGCCGAAGGACAGGGGGCTTAGCTAATGAAAAACTGTTTTTT. This gives the protein CASSRRTGGLANEKLFF.

This clone was detected a few times. The CDR3, as DNA: TGCGCCAGCAGACAGACATCAGTTCCCACCGGGGAGCTGTTTTTT. This codes for CASRQTSVPTGELFF. This chain joins TRBV5-1 and TRBJ2-2; no firm D call. Germline V gene lookup returns CDR1 SGHRS and CDR2 YFSETQ. The CDR3 length is 15 residues. V lost 5 bases and J 4 bases, leaving 15 bases between the germline ends.

The chain is built from TRBV6-5 and TRBJ2-2, with D possibly TRBD2 on 6 matching bases. Trimming took off 0 bases at V and 4 bases at J, with 9 bases between the two ends. Germline assignment: CDR1 MNHEY and CDR2 SVGAGI. This CDR3 comprises 15 residues. The DNA for the CDR3 is TGTGCCAGCAGTTACTCGCGGGGATCCACCGGGGAGCTGTTTTTT. Its translation: CASSYSRGSTGELFF.

The genes are TRBV6-2 or TRBV6-3 and TRBJ2-5, with 7 bases that match TRBD2. Trimming cost V 5 bases and J 5 bases; bases outside gene matches: 11. The CDR3 totals 15 residues. CDR1 and CDR2 from the germline V gene are MNHEY and SVGEGT. CDR3 sequence: CASSNPGRGTETQYF. The CDR3 DNA follows: TGTGCCAGCAGTAACCCGGGGCGGGGGACGGAGACCCAGTACTTC.

Only one count was recorded for this clone. The CDR3 spells CASSYQNTGELFF. For the CDR3, the DNA is TGTGCCAGCAGCTATCAGAACACCGGGGAGCTGTTTTTT. The chain employs TRBV7-2 and TRBJ2-2; D call uncertain. V was trimmed by 4 bases and J by 1 base, leaving 4 bases between them. Looked up from germline, CDR1 is SGHTA and CDR2 is FQGNSA. The CDR3 has 13 residues.

The chain couples TRBV9 to TRBJ1-2; perhaps TRBD1 as D (6 bases). This CDR3 has 12 residues. V gave up 3 bases and J gave up 9 bases, with 12 bases separating them. Germline V gene sequence: CDR1 SGDLS, CDR2 YYNGEE. Here the CDR3 DNA reads TGTGCCAGCAGCGGGAGACAGGTCCGCTACACCTTC. It is translated as CASSGRQVRYTF. Full variable domain (missing parts from reference TRBV9 and TRBJ1-2): DSGVTQTPKHLITATGQRVTLRCSPRSGDLSVYWYQQSLDQGLQFLIQYYNGEERAKGNILERFSAQQFPDLHSELNLSSLELGDSALYFCASSGRQVRYTFGSGTRLTVV.

The CDR3 sequence: CASRTDRTNTGELFF. CDR3 bases: TGTGCCAGCAGGACGGACAGGACGAACACCGGGGAGCTGTTTTTT. The V gene is TRBV7-9, the J gene TRBJ2-2; 7 bases are a match to TRBD1. V gave up 6 bases and J gave up 0 bases; unmatched junction bases: 4. The CDR3 runs to 15 residues. Germline lookup yields CDR1 SEHNR and CDR2 FQNEAQ (reference sequence).

This clone showed up just a few times. The rearrangement links TRBV6-5 to TRBJ1-1, with a tentative D call TRBD1 (5 bases). This CDR3 contains 14 residues. The V end was cut by 8 bases, the J end by 4 bases, with 17 bases between. Germline V lookup: CDR1 MNHEY, CDR2 SVGAGI. The CDR3 is CASEWGLESTEAFF. CDR3 sequence (DNA): TGTGCCAGCGAGTGGGGCCTTGAAAGCACTGAAGCTTTCTTT.

The V and J genes are TRBV7-9 and TRBJ2-1; 9 nucleotides match TRBD1. V shed 5 bases, J shed 15 bases, and the junction held 14 bases outside the gene matches. This CDR3 region has 14 residues. Germline CDR1 is SEHNR and CDR2 is FQNEAQ (reference sequence). CDR3 residues: CASSPGQGGAPLFF. The CDR3 DNA is TGTGCCAGCAGCCCGGGACAGGGAGGGGCCCCGCTGTTCTTC.

In this sample, this clone turned up a few times. This sequence joins TRBV7-9 and TRBJ2-7; D is unclear. Germline V lookup: CDR1 SEHNR, CDR2 FQNEAQ (reference sequence). CDR3 length: 14 residues. V lost 5 bases and J lost 6, with 17 bases in between. CDR3 bases: TGTGCCAGCAGCCCCGGGTCAACTGAAGCCGAGCAGTACTTC. The encoded protein is CASSPGSTEAEQYF.